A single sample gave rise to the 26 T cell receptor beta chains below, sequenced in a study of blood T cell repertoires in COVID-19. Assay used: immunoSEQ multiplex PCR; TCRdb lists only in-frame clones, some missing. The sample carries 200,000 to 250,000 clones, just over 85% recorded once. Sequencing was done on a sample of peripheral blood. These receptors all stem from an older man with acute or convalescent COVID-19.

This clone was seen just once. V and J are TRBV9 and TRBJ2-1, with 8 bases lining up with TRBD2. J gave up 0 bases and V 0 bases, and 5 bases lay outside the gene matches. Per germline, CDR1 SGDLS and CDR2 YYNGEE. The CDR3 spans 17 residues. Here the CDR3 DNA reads TGTGCCAGCAGCGTAGGCTTAGCGGGGAGCTCCTACAATGAGCAGTTCTTC. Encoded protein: CASSVGLAGSSYNEQFF.

CDR3 loop: CASSLISLAGGEQFF. The CDR3 DNA reads as TGTGCCAGCAGCTTAATTTCCCTAGCGGGAGGTGAGCAGTTCTTC. This chain connects TRBV7-3 to TRBJ2-1, with TRBD2 matching over 11 bases. Per the germline V gene, CDR1 is SGHTA and CDR2 is FQGTGA. This CDR3 is 15 amino acids long. With 1 base clipped from V and 9 bases from J, the junction kept 5 bases outside the gene matches.

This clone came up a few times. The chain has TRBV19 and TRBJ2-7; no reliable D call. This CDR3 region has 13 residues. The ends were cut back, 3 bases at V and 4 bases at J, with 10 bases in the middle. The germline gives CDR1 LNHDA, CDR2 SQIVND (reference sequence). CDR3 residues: CASSIALAYEQYF. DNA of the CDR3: TGTGCCAGTAGTATTGCTTTGGCTTACGAGCAGTACTTC.

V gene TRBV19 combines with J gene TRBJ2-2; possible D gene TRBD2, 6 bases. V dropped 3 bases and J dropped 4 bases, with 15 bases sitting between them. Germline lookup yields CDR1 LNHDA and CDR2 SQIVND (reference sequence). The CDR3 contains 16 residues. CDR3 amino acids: CASSISAGRGTGELFF. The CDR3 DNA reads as TGTGCCAGTAGTATTTCGGCGGGGAGAGGCACCGGGGAGCTGTTTTTT.

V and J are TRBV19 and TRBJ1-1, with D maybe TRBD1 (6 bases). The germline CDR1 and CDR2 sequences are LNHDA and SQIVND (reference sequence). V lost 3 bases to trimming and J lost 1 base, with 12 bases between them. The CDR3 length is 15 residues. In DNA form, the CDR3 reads TGTGCCAGTAGTATGGTAGGGACACAGAACACTGAAGCTTTCTTT. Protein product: CASSMVGTQNTEAFF.

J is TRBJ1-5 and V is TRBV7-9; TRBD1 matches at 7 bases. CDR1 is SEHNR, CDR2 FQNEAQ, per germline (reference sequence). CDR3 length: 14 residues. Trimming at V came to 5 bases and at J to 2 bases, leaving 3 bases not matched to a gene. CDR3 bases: TGTGCCAGCAGCCGAGGACAGGGCAATCAGCCCCAGCATTTT. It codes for CASSRGQGNQPQHF.

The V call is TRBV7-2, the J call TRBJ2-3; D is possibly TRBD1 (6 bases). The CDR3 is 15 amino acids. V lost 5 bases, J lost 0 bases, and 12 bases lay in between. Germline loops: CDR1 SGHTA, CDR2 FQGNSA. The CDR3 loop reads CASSLSRGSTDTQYF. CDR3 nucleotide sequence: TGTGCCAGCAGCCTGAGCAGGGGCAGCACAGATACGCAGTATTTT.

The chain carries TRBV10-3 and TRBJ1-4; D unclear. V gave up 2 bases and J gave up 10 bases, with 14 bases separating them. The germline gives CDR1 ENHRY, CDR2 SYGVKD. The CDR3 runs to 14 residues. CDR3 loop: CAISEKSEVGKLFF. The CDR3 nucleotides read TGTGCCATCAGTGAGAAGTCTGAGGTGGGAAAACTGTTTTTT.

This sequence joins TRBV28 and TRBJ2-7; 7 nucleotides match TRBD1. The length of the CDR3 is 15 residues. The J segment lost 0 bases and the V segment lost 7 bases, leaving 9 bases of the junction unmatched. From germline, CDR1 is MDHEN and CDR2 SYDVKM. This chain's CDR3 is CASIPGGQSSYEQYF. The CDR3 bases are TGTGCCAGCATCCCAGGGGGACAGAGCTCCTACGAGCAGTACTTC. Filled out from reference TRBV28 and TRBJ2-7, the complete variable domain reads DVKVTQSSRYLVKRTGEKVFLECVQDMDHENMFWYRQDPGLGLRLIYFSYDVKMKEKGDIPEGYSVSREKKERFSLILESASTNQTSMYLCASIPGGQSSYEQYFGPGTRLTVT.

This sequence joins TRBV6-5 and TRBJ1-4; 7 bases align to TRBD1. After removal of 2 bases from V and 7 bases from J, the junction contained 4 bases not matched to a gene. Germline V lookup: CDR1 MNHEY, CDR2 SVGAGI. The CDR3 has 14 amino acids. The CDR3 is CASSYDRASEKLFF. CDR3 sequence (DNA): TGTGCCAGCAGTTACGACAGGGCTAGTGAAAAACTGTTTTTT.

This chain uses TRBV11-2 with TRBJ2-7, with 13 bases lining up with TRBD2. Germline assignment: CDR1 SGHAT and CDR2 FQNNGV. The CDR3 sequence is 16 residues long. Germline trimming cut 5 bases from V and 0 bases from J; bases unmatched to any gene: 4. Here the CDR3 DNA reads TGTGCCAGCAGCCCGAGACTAGCGGGAGGCTCCTACGAGCAGTACTTC. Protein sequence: CASSPRLAGGSYEQYF.

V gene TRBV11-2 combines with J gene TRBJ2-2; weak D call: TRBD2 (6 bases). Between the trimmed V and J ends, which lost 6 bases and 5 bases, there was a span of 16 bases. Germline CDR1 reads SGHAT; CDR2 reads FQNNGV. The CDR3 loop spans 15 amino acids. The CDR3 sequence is CASRRPGVGTGELFF. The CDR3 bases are TGTGCCAGCAGGCGTCCGGGAGTAGGTACCGGGGAGCTGTTTTTT. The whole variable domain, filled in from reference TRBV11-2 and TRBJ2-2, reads EAGVAQSPRYKIIEKRQSVAFWCNPISGHATLYWYQQILGQGPKLLIQFQNNGVVDDSQLPKDRFSAERLKGVDSTLKIQPAKLEDSAVYLCASRRPGVGTGELFFGEGSRLTVL.

The CDR3 loop is CASSLTGGNSYEQYV. The CDR3 coding sequence is TGTGCCAGCAGCTTGACAGGGGGAAACTCCTACGAGCAGTACGTC. J is TRBJ2-7 and V is TRBV7-2; 9 bases agree with TRBD1. The V gene end was trimmed by 3 bases and the J gene end by 0 bases; junction bases not matched to a gene: 3. Per germline, CDR1 SGHTA and CDR2 FQGNSA. CDR3 size: 15 residues.

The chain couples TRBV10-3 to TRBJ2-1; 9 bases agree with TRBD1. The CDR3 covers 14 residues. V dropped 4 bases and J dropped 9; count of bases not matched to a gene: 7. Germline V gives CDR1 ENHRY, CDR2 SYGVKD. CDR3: CAISGGQGHGEQFF. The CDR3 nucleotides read TGTGCCATCAGTGGGGGACAGGGTCACGGTGAGCAGTTCTTC.

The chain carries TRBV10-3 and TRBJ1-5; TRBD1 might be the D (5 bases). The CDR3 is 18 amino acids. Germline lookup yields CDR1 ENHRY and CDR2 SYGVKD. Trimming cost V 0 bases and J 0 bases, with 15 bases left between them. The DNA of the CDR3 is TGTGCCATCAGTGAGTCCATTGGGGCGCCCTATAGCAATCAGCCCCAGCATTTT. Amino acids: CAISESIGAPYSNQPQHF.

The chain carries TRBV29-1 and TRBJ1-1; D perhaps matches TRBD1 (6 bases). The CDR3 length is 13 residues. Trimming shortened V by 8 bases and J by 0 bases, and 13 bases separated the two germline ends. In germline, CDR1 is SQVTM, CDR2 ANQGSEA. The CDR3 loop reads CSTTDSLNTEAFF. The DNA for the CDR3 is TGCAGCACGACGGACAGTTTGAACACTGAAGCTTTCTTT.

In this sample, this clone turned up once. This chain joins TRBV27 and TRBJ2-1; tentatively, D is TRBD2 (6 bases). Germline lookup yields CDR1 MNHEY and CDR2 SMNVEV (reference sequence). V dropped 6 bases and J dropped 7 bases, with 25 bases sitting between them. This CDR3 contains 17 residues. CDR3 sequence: CASRPGTPGVGGNEQFF. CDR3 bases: TGTGCCAGCAGACCCGGGACCCCGGGGGTCGGGGGAAATGAGCAGTTCTTC.

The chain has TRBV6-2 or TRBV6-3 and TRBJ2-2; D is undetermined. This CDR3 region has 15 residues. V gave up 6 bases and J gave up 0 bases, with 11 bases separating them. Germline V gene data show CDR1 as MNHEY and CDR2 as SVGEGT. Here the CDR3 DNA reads TGTGCCAGCAGCTCTTATTTCCCGAACACCGGGGAGCTGTTTTTT. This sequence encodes CASSSYFPNTGELFF.

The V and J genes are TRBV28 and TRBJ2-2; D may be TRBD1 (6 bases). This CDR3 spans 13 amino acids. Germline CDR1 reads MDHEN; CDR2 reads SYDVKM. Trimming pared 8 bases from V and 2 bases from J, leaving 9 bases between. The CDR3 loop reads CASRDTNTGELFF. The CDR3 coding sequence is TGTGCCAGCCGGGACACTAACACCGGGGAGCTGTTTTTT.

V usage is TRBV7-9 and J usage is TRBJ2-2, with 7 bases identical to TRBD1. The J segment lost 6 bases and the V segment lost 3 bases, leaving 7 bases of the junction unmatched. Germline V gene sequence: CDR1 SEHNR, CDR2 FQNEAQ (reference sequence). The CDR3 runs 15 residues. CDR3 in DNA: TGTGCCAGCAGCTTCACAGGGGTGTGGGCCGGGGAGCTGTTTTTT. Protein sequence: CASSFTGVWAGELFF.

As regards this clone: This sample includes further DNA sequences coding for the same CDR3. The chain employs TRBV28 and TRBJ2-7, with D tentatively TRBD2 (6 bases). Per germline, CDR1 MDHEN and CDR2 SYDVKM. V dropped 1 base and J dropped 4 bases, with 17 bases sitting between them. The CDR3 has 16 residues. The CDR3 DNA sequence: TGTGCCAGCAGTTTATCTAGTGGGATCGGAGGGTACGAGCAGTACTTC. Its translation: CASSLSSGIGGYEQYF.

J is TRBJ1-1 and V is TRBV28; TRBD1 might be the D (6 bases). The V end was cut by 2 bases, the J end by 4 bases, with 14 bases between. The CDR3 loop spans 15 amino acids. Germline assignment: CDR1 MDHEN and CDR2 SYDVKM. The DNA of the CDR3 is TGTGCCAGCAGTTTAACAGGGCCCGGGGCCACTGAAGCTTTCTTT. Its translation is CASSLTGPGATEAFF.

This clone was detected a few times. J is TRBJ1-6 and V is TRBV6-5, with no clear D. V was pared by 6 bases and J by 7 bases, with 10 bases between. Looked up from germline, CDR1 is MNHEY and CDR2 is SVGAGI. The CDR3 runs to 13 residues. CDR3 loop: CASRLSLNSPLHF. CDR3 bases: TGTGCCAGCAGGCTTTCCCTAAATTCACCCCTCCACTTT.

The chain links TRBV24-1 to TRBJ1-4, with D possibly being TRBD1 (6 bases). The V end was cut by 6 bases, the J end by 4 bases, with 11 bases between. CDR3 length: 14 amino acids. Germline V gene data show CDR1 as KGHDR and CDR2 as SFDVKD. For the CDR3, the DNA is TGTGCCACCAGTAGAGCAGGGGTTAATGAAAAACTGTTTTTT. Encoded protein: CATSRAGVNEKLFF.

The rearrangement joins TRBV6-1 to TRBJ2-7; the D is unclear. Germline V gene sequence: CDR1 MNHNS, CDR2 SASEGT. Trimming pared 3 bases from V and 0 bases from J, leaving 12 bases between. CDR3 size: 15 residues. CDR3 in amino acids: CASSDRNGGSYEQYF. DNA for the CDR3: TGTGCCAGCAGTGATCGGAACGGCGGCTCCTACGAGCAGTACTTC.

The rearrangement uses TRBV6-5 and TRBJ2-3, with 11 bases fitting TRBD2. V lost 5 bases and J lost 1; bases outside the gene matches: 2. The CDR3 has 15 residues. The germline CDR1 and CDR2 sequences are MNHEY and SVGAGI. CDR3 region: CASSKGLAGTDTQYF. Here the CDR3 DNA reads TGTGCCAGCAGTAAGGGACTAGCGGGCACAGATACGCAGTATTTT.